The 7 T cell receptor beta chains below all came from one sample that was sequenced in a study of Ad26.COV2.S vaccination and SARS-CoV-2 variants. Sequenced by immunoSEQ multiplex PCR; TCRdb stores in-frame clones only, minus some. The sample yields about 350,000 clones, approximately 90% seen once. This material consisted of peripheral blood, taken after recovery from COVID-19. The receptors come from a human donor who had recovered from COVID-19.

This sequence joins TRBV7-6 and TRBJ2-6; D remains unclear. The ends were cut back, 7 bases at V and 0 bases at J, with 7 bases in the middle. This CDR3 has 14 residues. Germline V gene data show CDR1 as SGHVS and CDR2 as FNYEAQ. The CDR3 loop is CASNRFSGANVLTF. The CDR3 DNA follows: TGTGCCAGCAATCGTTTCTCTGGGGCCAACGTCCTGACTTTC.

The rearrangement links TRBV3-1 (or the pseudogene TRBV3-2) to TRBJ2-4; 7 bases align to TRBD1. The CDR3 is 18 residues long. In germline, CDR1 is LGHDT, CDR2 YNNKEL (reference sequence). V dropped 3 bases and J dropped 0; count of bases not matched to a gene: 11. In DNA form, the CDR3 reads TGTGCCAGCAGCCACGGGACAGCCATCCTTCTAGCCAAAAACATTCAGTACTTC. Its protein is CASSHGTAILLAKNIQYF.

J is TRBJ2-1 and V is TRBV19; 7 positions agree with TRBD1. The CDR3 is 14 residues long. V shed 5 bases, J shed 6 bases, and the junction held 7 bases outside the gene matches. Germline V gene data show CDR1 as LNHDA and CDR2 as SQIVND (reference sequence). CDR3 amino acids: CASSGDRVRNEQFF. The CDR3 DNA is TGTGCCAGTAGTGGCGACAGGGTCCGCAATGAGCAGTTCTTC.

The chain employs TRBV7-2 and TRBJ1-1; a weak D match, TRBD1 (6 bases). The CDR3 covers 16 residues. Per the germline V gene, CDR1 is SGHTA and CDR2 is FQGNSA. Trimming left V 1 base short and J 1 base short, with 13 bases between. Here the CDR3 reads CASSLVGGSQNTEAFF. The CDR3 DNA reads as TGTGCCAGCAGCTTAGTTGGGGGCAGCCAGAACACTGAAGCTTTCTTT.

The chain links TRBV28 to TRBJ2-1, with TRBD1 matching 9 bases. The V segment lost 4 bases and the J segment 9 bases; nucleotides outside the gene matches: 1. Germline assignment: CDR1 MDHEN and CDR2 SYDVKM. This CDR3 comprises 12 residues. CDR3 DNA: TGTGCCAGCAGTTCGACAGGGGGTGAGCAGTTCTTC. Its translation is CASSSTGGEQFF. The variable domain in full, with the rest retrieved from reference TRBV28 and TRBJ2-1, is DVKVTQSSRYLVKRTGEKVFLECVQDMDHENMFWYRQDPGLGLRLIYFSYDVKMKEKGDIPEGYSVSREKKERFSLILESASTNQTSMYLCASSSTGGEQFFGPGTRLTVL.

The chain employs TRBV5-5 and TRBJ2-2; possible D gene TRBD2, 7 bases. This CDR3 is 16 amino acids long. V was cut by 4 bases and J by 6 bases, with 19 bases left in between. The V gene's germline CDR1 is SGHKS and CDR2 YYEKEE (reference sequence). The CDR3 DNA follows: TGTGCCAGCAGCGGCGGGGGCCCGGTCGTCGCCGGGGAGCTGTTTTTT. It specifies CASSGGGPVVAGELFF.

In DNA form, the CDR3 reads TGTGCCAGCAGCTTAGTCTTTCAAGAGACCCAGTACTTC. It translates to CASSLVFQETQYF. This chain uses TRBV11-1 with TRBJ2-5; the D is unclear. The CDR3 totals 13 residues. The germline gives CDR1 SGHAT, CDR2 FQDESV (reference sequence). Trimming took off 1 base at V and 2 bases at J, with 5 bases between the two ends.